A single sample is the source of the 9 T cell receptor beta chains below, sequenced in a study of OX40 agonist ivuxolimab in advanced cancers. Sequencing was performed with immunoSEQ multiplex PCR; in TCRdb, only in-frame clones are kept and a portion is missing. The table records about 75,000 clones, about 85% of them present only once. The material sequenced was CD4+ or CD8+ T cells sorted from blood, taken in a trial of the OX40 agonist ivuxolimab. Receptors were obtained from an adult with an advanced solid tumor such as melanoma, head and neck, liver or kidney cancer.

This chain links TRBV7-2 with TRBJ2-1; TRBD1 matches at 8 bases. The CDR3 contains 14 residues. In germline, CDR1 is SGHTA, CDR2 FQGNSA. The J segment lost 6 bases and the V segment lost 1 base, leaving 2 bases of the junction unmatched. CDR3 residues: CASSLVTGGNEQFF. CDR3 nucleotides: TGTGCCAGCAGCTTAGTTACAGGGGGCAATGAGCAGTTCTTC.

Only one count was recorded for this clone. The chain joins TRBV15 to TRBJ1-4; TRBD1 agrees at 11 bases. The CDR3 spans 16 residues. Per germline, CDR1 LNHNV and CDR2 YYDKDF (reference sequence). Trimming at V came to 3 bases and at J to 3 bases, leaving 3 bases not matched to a gene. The CDR3 spells CATSRDRGLANEKLFF. CDR3 sequence (DNA): TGTGCCACCAGCAGGGACAGGGGGCTGGCTAATGAAAAACTGTTTTTT.

The genes are TRBV7-8 and TRBJ1-2; D remains unclear. CDR3 length equals 13 residues. V was cut by 3 bases and J by 4 bases, with 9 bases left in between. Looked up from germline, CDR1 is SGHVS and CDR2 is FQNEAQ. CDR3 nucleotides: TGTGCCAGCAGCTTGACGGTAACCTATGGCTACACCTTC. This translates into CASSLTVTYGYTF.

The chain is built from TRBV6-5 and TRBJ1-4; D might be TRBD1 (5 bases). This CDR3 spans 11 amino acids. The V gene lost 7 bases and the J gene lost 7 bases, with 7 bases spanning the gap. The V gene's germline CDR1 is MNHEY and CDR2 SVGAGI. The CDR3 loop is CASKGSEKLFF. Written as DNA, the CDR3 is TGTGCCAGCAAGGGGAGTGAAAAACTGTTTTTT.

This clone has a handful of counts. The chain carries TRBV7-7 and TRBJ2-1, with 8 bases fitting TRBD2. The CDR3 runs 15 residues. With 4 bases clipped from V and 1 base from J, the junction kept 3 bases outside the gene matches. CDR1 and CDR2 (germline): SSHAT, FNYEAQ (reference sequence). The CDR3 DNA sequence: TGTGCCAGCAGCTCCAGCGGGGGTTCCTACAATGAGCAGTTCTTC. It encodes CASSSSGGSYNEQFF. Combining the CDR3 with reference TRBV7-7 and TRBJ2-1 gives the whole variable domain GAGVSQSPRYKVTKRGQDVTLRCDPISSHATLYWYQQALGQGPEFLTYFNYEAQPDKSGLPSDRFSAERPEGSISTLTIQRTEQRDSAMYRCASSSSGGSYNEQFFGPGTRLTVL.

Here the CDR3 reads CASSSAGVNTEAFF. The CDR3 DNA reads as TGTGCCAGCAGTTCCGCAGGGGTTAACACTGAAGCTTTCTTT. This rearrangement joins TRBV5-4 to TRBJ1-1, with a possible D match to TRBD1 (6 bases). V lost 5 bases and J 2 bases, leaving 13 bases between the germline ends. In germline, CDR1 is SGHNT, CDR2 YYREEE (reference sequence). The CDR3 sequence is 14 residues long.

CDR3 sequence: CASSVRDRGNEQFF. For the CDR3, the DNA is TGTGCCAGCAGCGTTCGGGACAGGGGTAATGAGCAGTTCTTC. The V gene is TRBV9, the J gene TRBJ2-1; TRBD1 aligns across 10 bases. Losses at the gene ends were 2 bases for V and 7 bases for J; bases not matched to a gene: 3. CDR1 is SGDLS, CDR2 YYNGEE, per germline. This CDR3 spans 14 amino acids.

This sequence joins TRBV18 and TRBJ2-5, with 11 bases lining up with TRBD2. This CDR3 contains 16 residues. Looked up from germline, CDR1 is KGHSH and CDR2 is LQKENI. With V trimmed by 6 bases and J by 5 bases, 11 bases remained unmatched. CDR3 sequence: CASSRPTSGNGETQYF. CDR3 in DNA: TGTGCCAGCTCCCGACCGACTAGCGGGAACGGGGAGACCCAGTACTTC.

This chain connects TRBV7-8 to TRBJ1-4; D gene uncertain. Looked up from germline, CDR1 is SGHVS and CDR2 is FQNEAQ. The CDR3 is made up of 12 amino acids. Trimming shortened V by 3 bases and J by 2 bases, and 1 base separated the two germline ends. CDR3 nucleotides: TGTGCCAGCAGCTTCACTAATGAAAAACTGTTTTTT. Its protein is CASSFTNEKLFF.